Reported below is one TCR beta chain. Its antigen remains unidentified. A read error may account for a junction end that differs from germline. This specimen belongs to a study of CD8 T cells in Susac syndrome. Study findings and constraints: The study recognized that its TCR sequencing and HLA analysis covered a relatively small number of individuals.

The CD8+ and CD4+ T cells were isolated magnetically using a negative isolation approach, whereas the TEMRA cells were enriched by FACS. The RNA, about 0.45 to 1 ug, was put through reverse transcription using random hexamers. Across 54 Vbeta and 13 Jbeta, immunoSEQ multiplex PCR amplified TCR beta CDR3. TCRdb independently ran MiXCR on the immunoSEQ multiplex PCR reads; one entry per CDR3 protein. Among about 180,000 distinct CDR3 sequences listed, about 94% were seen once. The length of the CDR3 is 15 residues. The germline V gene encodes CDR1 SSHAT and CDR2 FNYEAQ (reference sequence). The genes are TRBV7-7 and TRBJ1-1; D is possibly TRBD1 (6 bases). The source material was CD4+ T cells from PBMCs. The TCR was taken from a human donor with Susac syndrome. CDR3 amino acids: CASSPLTGGGTEAFF. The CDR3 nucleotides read TGTGCTAGCAGCCCACTGACCGGAGGGGGCACTGAAGCTTTCTTT.